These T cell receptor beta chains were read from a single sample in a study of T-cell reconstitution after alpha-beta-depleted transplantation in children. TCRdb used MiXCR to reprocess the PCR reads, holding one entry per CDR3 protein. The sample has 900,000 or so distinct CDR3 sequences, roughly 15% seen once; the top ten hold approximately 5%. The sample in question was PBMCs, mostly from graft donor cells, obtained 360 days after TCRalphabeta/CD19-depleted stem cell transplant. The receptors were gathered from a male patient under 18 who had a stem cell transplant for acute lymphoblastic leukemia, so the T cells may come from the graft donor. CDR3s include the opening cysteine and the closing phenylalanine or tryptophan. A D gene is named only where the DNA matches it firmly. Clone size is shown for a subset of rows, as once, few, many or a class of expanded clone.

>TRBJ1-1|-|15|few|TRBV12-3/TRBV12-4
CASSFGGALHTEAFF
TGTGCCAGCAGTTTTGGTGGGGCGCTCCACACTGAAGCTTTCTTT
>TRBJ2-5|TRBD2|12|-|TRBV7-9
CASLAGKGTQYF
TGTGCCAGCCTAGCGGGAAAGGGGACCCAGTACTTC
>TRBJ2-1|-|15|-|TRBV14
CASSQALSMDNEQFF
TGTGCCAGCAGCCAAGCTCTGAGTATGGACAATGAGCAGTTCTTC
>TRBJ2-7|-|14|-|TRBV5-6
CASSLLTVNYEQYF
TGTGCCAGCAGCTTGCTTACGGTTAACTACGAGCAGTACTTC
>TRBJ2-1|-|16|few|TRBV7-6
CASSLGPTKGANEQFF
TGTGCCAGCAGCTTAGGGCCGACTAAAGGGGCCAATGAGCAGTTCTTC
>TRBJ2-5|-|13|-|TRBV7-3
CASSARGKETQYF
TGTGCCAGCAGCGCACGAGGAAAAGAGACCCAGTACTTC
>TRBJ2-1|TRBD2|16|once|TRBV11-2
CASSLVRSGSKNEQFF
TGTGCCAGCAGCCTGGTCCGTAGCGGGAGTAAAAATGAGCAGTTCTTC
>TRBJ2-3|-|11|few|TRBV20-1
CSARPLFTQYF
TGCAGTGCTCGTCCCCTTTTTACGCAGTATTTT
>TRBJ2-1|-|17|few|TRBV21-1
CASSKGGEGPFHNEQFF
TGTGCCAGCAGCAAAGGCGGGGAGGGCCCTTTCCACAATGAGCAGTTCTTC
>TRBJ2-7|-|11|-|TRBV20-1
CSASAMIEQYF
TGCAGTGCTAGCGCTATGATCGAGCAGTACTTC
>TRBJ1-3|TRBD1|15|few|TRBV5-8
CASSLRTGGGNTIYF
TGTGCCAGCAGCTTGAGGACAGGCGGTGGCAACACCATATATTTT
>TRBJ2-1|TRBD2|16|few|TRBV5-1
CASSLTSGSDYNEQFF
TGCGCCAGCAGCTTGACTAGCGGGAGCGATTACAATGAGCAGTTCTTC
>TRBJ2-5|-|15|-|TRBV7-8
CASSPPDSPPETQYF
TGTGCCAGCAGCCCTCCTGACAGTCCTCCGGAGACCCAGTACTTC
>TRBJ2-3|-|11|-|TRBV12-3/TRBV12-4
CASNAGDTQYF
TGTGCCAGCAACGCCGGAGATACGCAGTATTTT
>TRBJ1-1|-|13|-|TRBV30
CAWSSGLNTEAFF
TGTGCCTGGAGTAGTGGGCTGAACACTGAAGCTTTCTTT
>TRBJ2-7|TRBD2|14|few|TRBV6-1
CASRGGREPYEQYF
TGTGCCAGCAGGGGAGGGAGGGAGCCCTACGAGCAGTACTTC
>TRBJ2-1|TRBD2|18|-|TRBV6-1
CASSPGGVGSGRANEQFF
TGTGCCAGCAGTCCTGGGGGCGTTGGTAGCGGGAGGGCGAATGAGCAGTTCTTC
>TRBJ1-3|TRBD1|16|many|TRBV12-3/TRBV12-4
CASSSNRDRVIGTIYF
TGTGCCAGCAGTTCTAACCGGGACAGGGTCATCGGGACCATATATTTT
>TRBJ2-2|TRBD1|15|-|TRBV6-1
CASSPRDSNTGELFF
TGTGCCAGCAGTCCCCGGGACAGTAACACCGGGGAGCTGTTTTTT
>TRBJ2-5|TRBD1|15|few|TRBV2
CASRTGGSNLETQYF
TGTGCCAGCAGGACAGGGGGGAGTAATTTAGAGACCCAGTACTTC
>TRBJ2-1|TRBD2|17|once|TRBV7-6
CASSLYTTGTSGNEQFF
TGTGCCAGCAGCTTATATACCACCGGGACTAGCGGCAATGAGCAGTTCTTC
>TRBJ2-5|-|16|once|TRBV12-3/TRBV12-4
CASSSLATNGRETQYF
TGTGCCAGCAGTTCTCTGGCGACGAACGGGCGAGAGACCCAGTACTTC
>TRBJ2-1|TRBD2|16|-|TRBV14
CASSQDRAGAINEQFF
TGTGCCAGCAGCCAAGATAGAGCGGGAGCTATTAATGAGCAGTTCTTC
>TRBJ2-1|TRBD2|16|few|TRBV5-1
CASSLPGLAGSNEQFF
TGCGCCAGCAGCTTGCCGGGACTAGCGGGAAGCAATGAGCAGTTCTTC
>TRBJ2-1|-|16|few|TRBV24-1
CATSDQSTPSGNEQFF
TGTGCCACCAGTGACCAATCGACACCATCCGGGAATGAGCAGTTCTTC
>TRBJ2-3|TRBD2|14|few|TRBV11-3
CASSFGLDPDTQYF
TGTGCCAGCAGCTTTGGACTAGACCCAGATACGCAGTATTTT
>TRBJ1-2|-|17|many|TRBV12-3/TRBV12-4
CASSLGRRPRGTYGYTF
TGTGCCAGCAGTTTAGGGAGACGGCCAAGGGGGACTTATGGCTACACCTTC
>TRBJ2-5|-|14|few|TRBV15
CATSGRHVGETQYF
TGTGCCACCAGCGGGCGTCACGTAGGAGAGACCCAGTACTTC
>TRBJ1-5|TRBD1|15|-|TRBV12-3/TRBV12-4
CASSWVRGDNQPQHF
TGTGCCAGCAGTTGGGTCAGGGGGGACAATCAGCCCCAGCATTTT
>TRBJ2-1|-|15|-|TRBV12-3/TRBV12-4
CASSYRSELNNEQFF
TGTGCCAGCAGTTATCGTTCCGAGTTGAACAATGAGCAGTTCTTC
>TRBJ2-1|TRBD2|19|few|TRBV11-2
CASRPLPIKREGAYNEQFF
TGTGCCAGCAGACCCCTACCCATTAAGCGGGAAGGGGCCTACAATGAGCAGTTCTTC
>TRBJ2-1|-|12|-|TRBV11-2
CASSLSGSGRFF
TGTGCCAGCAGCTTGAGTGGGAGTGGTCGGTTCTTC
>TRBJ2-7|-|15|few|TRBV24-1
CATSDLPENFYEQYF
TGTGCCACCAGTGATTTGCCTGAGAACTTCTACGAGCAGTACTTC
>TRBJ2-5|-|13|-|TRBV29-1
CSGNGVRQETQYF
TGCAGCGGCAATGGAGTTCGCCAAGAGACCCAGTACTTC
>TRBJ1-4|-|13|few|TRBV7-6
CASSLVRDQKLFF
TGTGCCAGCAGCTTAGTTAGGGATCAAAAACTGTTTTTT
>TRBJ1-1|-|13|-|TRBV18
CASAQGLNTEAFF
TGTGCCAGCGCACAGGGCTTGAACACTGAAGCTTTCTTT
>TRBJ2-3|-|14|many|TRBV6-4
CASSKYGGGDTQYF
TGTGCCAGCAGTAAATACGGGGGAGGAGATACGCAGTATTTT
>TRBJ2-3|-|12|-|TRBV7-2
CASSFAALHVDF
TGTGCCAGCAGCTTTGCAGCCCTTCACGTGGATTTT